One and the same sample provided the 27 T cell receptor beta chains below, sequenced in a study of cytomegalovirus exposure and HLA in healthy donors. Both 60 Vbeta primers and 13 Jbeta primers went into the PCR. Produced via immunoSEQ multiplex PCR; TCRdb's table is partial and in-frame only. In the table there are approximately 150,000 clones, around two thirds of which are singletons. Specimen: PBMCs. These receptors came from a man aged 45 to 65 in good health and CMV-seronegative.

V is TRBV19 and J is TRBJ2-7, with 11 bases fitting TRBD1. The germline V gene encodes CDR1 LNHDA and CDR2 SQIVND (reference sequence). This CDR3 is built from 16 residues. Trimming removed 1 base from V and 0 bases from J; junction bases left unmatched: 2. CDR3 residues: CASSIAGTGGSYEQYF. Written as DNA, the CDR3 is TGTGCCAGTAGTATAGCCGGGACAGGGGGCTCCTACGAGCAGTACTTC. Full variable domain (outside the CDR3, taken from reference TRBV19 and TRBJ2-7): DGGITQSPKYLFRKEGQNVTLSCEQNLNHDAMYWYRQDPGQGLRLIYYSQIVNDFQKGDIAEGYSVSREKKESFPLTVTSAQKNPTAFYLCASSIAGTGGSYEQYFGPGTRLTVT.

The V gene is TRBV6-5, the J gene TRBJ2-1, with 8 bases lining up with TRBD1. The germline CDR1 and CDR2 sequences are MNHEY and SVGAGI. J lost 7 bases, V lost 2 bases, and 4 bases had no gene match. The CDR3 is 14 amino acids. In nucleotides, the CDR3 is TGTGCCAGCAGTTACGCTGACAGGGGAAATGAGCAGTTCTTC. Translation: CASSYADRGNEQFF.

This clone was detected a few times. The chain uses TRBV11-3 and TRBJ1-3; D gene uncertain. Germline loops: CDR1 SGHNT, CDR2 YENEEA. This CDR3 is 15 amino acids long. With 2 bases removed from V and 0 bases from J, the gap between germline ends came to 8 bases. CDR3 residues: CASSLSQASGNTIYF. The CDR3 nucleotides are TGTGCCAGCAGCTTAAGTCAGGCCTCTGGAAACACCATATATTTT.

The chain is built from TRBV6-5 and TRBJ1-1; D possibly corresponds to TRBD1 (5 bases). V was clipped by 0 bases and J by 5 bases, with 16 bases between them. Germline V lookup: CDR1 MNHEY, CDR2 SVGAGI. There are 16 residues in the CDR3. CDR3 bases: TGTGCCAGCAGTTACTCCAACATTCCTCGACAGACTGAAGCTTTCTTT. Its translation: CASSYSNIPRQTEAFF.

The chain couples TRBV6-5 to TRBJ2-1; 8 bases fit TRBD1. V trimming: 6 bases; J trimming: 4 bases; junction bases outside the gene matches: 8. Germline V gene data show CDR1 as MNHEY and CDR2 as SVGAGI. This CDR3 comprises 15 residues. The CDR3 sequence: CASRTQGATYNEQFF. CDR3 bases: TGTGCCAGCAGAACCCAGGGGGCAACATACAATGAGCAGTTCTTC.

The chain is built from TRBV5-5 and TRBJ2-3, with 7 bases matching TRBD2. Germline V gene sequence: CDR1 SGHKS, CDR2 YYEKEE (reference sequence). There are 16 residues in the CDR3. J gave up 2 bases and V 4 bases, and 10 bases lay outside the gene matches. The CDR3 spells CASSLLGGGLTDTQYF. The CDR3 nucleotides are TGTGCCAGCAGCCTCCTCGGGGGAGGGCTCACAGATACGCAGTATTTT.

A note on this clone: The sample has other DNA sequences that encode this CDR3 too. The chain joins TRBV5-1 to TRBJ2-3, with a tentative D call TRBD2 (6 bases). CDR1 is SGHRS, CDR2 YFSETQ, per germline. The CDR3 has 13 amino acids. Trimming removed 4 bases at V and 0 bases at J, with 6 bases between. DNA for the CDR3: TGCGCCAGCAGCAGCGGGAGCACAGATACGCAGTATTTT. Amino acids: CASSSGSTDTQYF.

Many counts were recorded for this clone. The chain joins TRBV11-2 to TRBJ2-6; D remains ambiguous. CDR1 SGHAT and CDR2 FQNNGV come from the germline V gene. The CDR3 runs to 17 residues. The V end was cut by 1 base, the J end by 0 bases, with 10 bases between. This CDR3 reads CASSLGPGPSGANVLTF. The CDR3 DNA reads TGTGCCAGCAGCTTAGGTCCGGGTCCCTCTGGGGCCAACGTCCTGACTTTC.

The chain recombines TRBV18 with TRBJ1-1; perhaps TRBD1 as D (6 bases). V lost 5 bases, J lost 4 bases, and 14 bases lay in between. The germline gives CDR1 KGHSH, CDR2 LQKENI. The CDR3 runs to 14 residues. Here the CDR3 DNA reads TGTGCCAGCTCAATCAACAGGGAGGGCACTGAAGCTTTCTTT. Translation gives CASSINREGTEAFF.

The chain has TRBV11-1 and TRBJ2-7, with D maybe TRBD1 (6 bases). Between the trimmed V and J ends, which lost 5 bases and 0 bases, there was a span of 14 bases. Germline CDR1 is SGHAT and CDR2 is FQDESV (reference sequence). This CDR3 region has 15 residues. The CDR3 here is CASSMAGVHSYEQYF. DNA of the CDR3: TGTGCCAGCAGCATGGCAGGGGTTCACTCCTACGAGCAGTACTTC.

The chain uses TRBV9 and TRBJ2-1, with 10 bases matching TRBD2. This CDR3 is 16 amino acids long. Germline loops: CDR1 SGDLS, CDR2 YYNGEE. Trimming removed 0 bases from V and 4 bases from J; junction bases left unmatched: 4. The CDR3 DNA is TGTGCCAGCAGCGTAGCGGCTAGCGGGGGTTACAATGAGCAGTTCTTC. Protein product: CASSVAASGGYNEQFF.

V gene TRBV2 combines with J gene TRBJ1-2; D might be TRBD1 (5 bases). The germline CDR1 and CDR2 sequences are SNHLY and FYNNEI. Trimming left V 0 bases short and J 3 bases short, with 11 bases between. This CDR3 is built from 15 residues. The CDR3 protein is CASSEALRGDYGYTF. The CDR3 DNA is TGTGCCAGCAGTGAAGCGCTTCGGGGGGACTATGGCTACACCTTC.

The chain joins TRBV6-1 to TRBJ1-1, with D possibly TRBD1 on 5 matching bases. This CDR3 is built from 18 residues. V lost 1 base and J lost 0, with 18 bases in between. From germline, CDR1 is MNHNS and CDR2 SASEGT. The CDR3 coding sequence is TGTGCCAGCAGTGAAGTAGTGGTTACAGGTGTTATGAACACTGAAGCTTTCTTT. Amino acids: CASSEVVVTGVMNTEAFF.

This sequence joins TRBV6-5 and TRBJ2-1, with 11 bases aligning to TRBD2. CDR1 MNHEY and CDR2 SVGAGI come from the germline V gene. After removal of 4 bases from V and 7 bases from J, the junction contained 6 bases not matched to a gene. This CDR3 is built from 15 residues. The CDR3 DNA reads TGTGCCAGCAGTTTTTCGGGACTAGCGGAGAATGAGCAGTTCTTC. Translated, it gives CASSFSGLAENEQFF.

The chain combines TRBV7-3 with TRBJ2-6; D is unclear. Germline CDR1 reads SGHTA; CDR2 reads FQGTGA. Deletions cut 1 base from V and 2 bases from J, with 6 bases between. The CDR3 runs 15 residues. CDR3 loop: CASSLIDTGANVLTF. CDR3 coding DNA: TGTGCCAGCAGCTTAATAGACACTGGGGCCAACGTCCTGACTTTC.

The rearrangement uses TRBV5-1 and TRBJ1-2; D may be TRBD1 (5 bases). CDR1 and CDR2 from the germline V gene are SGHRS and YFSETQ. The V end was cut by 1 base, the J end by 2 bases, with 12 bases between. This CDR3 region has 15 residues. CDR3 bases: TGCGCCAGCAGCTTGCATACAGGACTAAACTATGGCTACACCTTC. It translates to CASSLHTGLNYGYTF.

Concerning this clone itself: One junction end disagrees with the germline gene, perhaps due to a read error. The rearrangement uses TRBV7-7 and TRBJ2-5; D gene ambiguous. This CDR3 comprises 13 residues. Germline CDR1 is SSHAT and CDR2 is FNYEAQ (reference sequence). The CDR3 DNA reads TGTGCTAGCAGTCCCGTCCCCCGAGGGACCCAGTACTTC. It is translated as CASSPVPRGTQYF.

The chain combines TRBV11-3 with TRBJ1-1, with 9 bases aligning to TRBD1. The CDR3 sequence is 14 residues long. Germline trimming cut 5 bases from V and 2 bases from J; bases unmatched to any gene: 3. CDR1 SGHNT and CDR2 YENEEA come from the germline V gene. The CDR3 DNA reads TGTGCCAGCAGCCTACAGGGGGCTAACACTGAAGCTTTCTTT. Residues: CASSLQGANTEAFF.

This CDR3 reads CASSSQRGDNEQFF. CDR3 nucleotide sequence: TGTGCCAGCAGCTCCCAGCGGGGGGACAATGAGCAGTTCTTC. The chain employs TRBV7-2 and TRBJ2-1; 9 nucleotides match TRBD2. The CDR3 is 14 residues long. The germline CDR1 and CDR2 sequences are SGHTA and FQGNSA. V was pared by 4 bases and J by 5 bases, with 3 bases of the junction left unmatched.

This clone turned up a few times. The J gene is TRBJ2-7, the V gene TRBV7-9; 7 bases align to TRBD2. Germline V gene data show CDR1 as SEHNR and CDR2 as FQNEAQ (reference sequence). CDR3 length: 12 amino acids. The junction had 5 bases not matched to a gene; V was cut back by 5 bases and J by 7 bases. The CDR3 here is CASSPSGREQYF. The CDR3 nucleotides are TGTGCCAGCAGCCCATCCGGGAGGGAGCAGTACTTC.

V usage is TRBV6-6 and J usage is TRBJ2-3; 9 nucleotides match TRBD2. V trimming: 2 bases; J trimming: 1 base; junction bases outside the gene matches: 4. Germline V lookup: CDR1 MNHNY, CDR2 SVGAGI (reference sequence). This CDR3 region has 16 residues. The CDR3 DNA follows: TGTGCCAGCAGTTACGCGGGGGGGAGACGCACAGATACGCAGTATTTT. Translated: CASSYAGGRRTDTQYF.

This clone was seen a handful of times. The V gene is TRBV7-9, the J gene TRBJ2-5, with D possibly TRBD1 on 5 matching bases. The germline gives CDR1 SEHNR, CDR2 FQNEAQ (reference sequence). CDR3 length: 16 residues. Trimming removed 0 bases from V and 1 base from J, with 12 bases in between. This CDR3 is CASSLAKGIFQETQYF. CDR3 sequence (DNA): TGTGCCAGCAGCTTAGCAAAGGGGATATTCCAAGAGACCCAGTACTTC.

This clone has more than one count but fewer than ten. The CDR3 DNA is TGTGCCAGCAGCGGACGACTAGCGGGGGCCTCCTACAATGAGCAGTTCTTC. This codes for CASSGRLAGASYNEQFF. V and J are TRBV9 and TRBJ2-1; 12 positions agree with TRBD2. The CDR3 has 17 amino acids. Unmatched junction bases numbered 4, after V lost 3 bases and J lost 0 bases. CDR1 and CDR2 from the germline V gene are SGDLS and YYNGEE.

The chain uses TRBV5-1 and TRBJ2-5; weak D call: TRBD2 (5 bases). V lost 0 bases and J 5 bases, leaving 14 bases between the germline ends. The germline CDR1 and CDR2 sequences are SGHRS and YFSETQ. The CDR3 totals 15 residues. The CDR3 here is CASSLDLAGLETQYF. The CDR3, as DNA: TGCGCCAGCAGCTTGGACCTAGCCGGACTGGAGACCCAGTACTTC. The full variable domain, its missing parts supplied by reference TRBV5-1 and TRBJ2-5, is KAGVTQTPRYLIKTRGQQVTLSCSPISGHRSVSWYQQTPGQGLQFLFEYFSETQRNKGNFPGRFSGRQFSNSRSEMNVSTLELGDSALYLCASSLDLAGLETQYFGPGTRLLVL.

The V call is TRBV9, the J call TRBJ1-5, with D perhaps TRBD1 (6 bases). The CDR3 length is 15 residues. With 3 bases removed from V and 4 bases from J, the gap between germline ends came to 14 bases. CDR1 is SGDLS, CDR2 YYNGEE, per germline. The CDR3 sequence is CASSAGANKNQPQHF. The CDR3 nucleotides read TGTGCCAGCAGCGCAGGGGCCAACAAGAATCAGCCCCAGCATTTT.

This clone was observed a few times. The CDR3 nucleotides read TGTGCCAGCGCTCGGACACGGGGGACTTACAATGAGCAGTTCTTC. Translation gives CASARTRGTYNEQFF. The chain joins TRBV6-5 to TRBJ2-1, with TRBD2 as a possible D gene (6 bases). This CDR3 is 15 amino acids long. Germline CDR1 MNHEY, CDR2 SVGAGI. V lost 8 bases to trimming and J lost 4 bases, with 18 bases between them.

The chain combines TRBV27 with TRBJ2-7; 7 bases are a match to TRBD2. Losses at the gene ends were 3 bases for V and 5 bases for J; bases not matched to a gene: 7. There are 14 residues in the CDR3. Germline V CDR1 and CDR2: MNHEY, SMNVEV (reference sequence). The CDR3 loop is CASSLGGGWNEQYF. The CDR3 DNA is TGTGCCAGCAGTTTGGGGGGGGGTTGGAACGAGCAGTACTTC.